This T cell receptor beta chain was recorded in a study of blood T cell repertoires in COVID-19 (dated by TCRdb to about 2020). Notes on the research overall: The collaborator samples originated in the United States, Italy and Spain and spanned the acute and convalescent phases of COVID-19. The prospective study material was composed of cDNA or gDNA derived from T cells, B-cell-depleted T cells, or PBMCs. The dataset comprised deeply sampled blood TCRbeta repertoires from subjects exposed to, actively infected with, or recovered from COVID-19. The repertoires were released in a freely available public database meant as a resource for research on the immune response to SARS-CoV-2. The samples were drawn from two sources: the first 160 participants of the ongoing ImmuneRACE study, and fewer than 1,500 subjects contributed by 6 global collaborators. Sample metadata almost always included a de-identified subject ID, COVID-19 status, age in years and sex. HLA class I and class II types, where available, came from metadata supplied by the sample provider rather than from assay-based typing. Broader findings and caveats from the paper: Clinical and demographic metadata were provided uncurated, with the amount varying by source and participant.

CDR1 and CDR2 were assigned from the germline V gene as SGHVS and FNYEAQ. From cysteine to phenylalanine, the CDR3 is 18 amino acids long. The kept DNA is CDR3 alone, 54 bases in frame from the first base. The junction shows trimming of 0 bases on V and 4 bases on J, and the gene matches do not reach 8 bases of it. The collaborating institutions used their own protocols to collect whole blood in K2EDTA tubes. For TCRbeta analysis, collaborators shipped samples in one of three forms: frozen whole blood, isolated PBMCs, or DNA extracted from either of those sample types. TCRbeta CDR3 regions were amplified from genomic DNA using the immunoSEQ Assay, a bias-controlled multiplex PCR. Processing in the source paper ran as follows. Nucleated cell counts per sample were estimated from amplification of reference gene primers within the assay. To quantify the absolute abundance of each unique TCRbeta CDR3 rearrangement, sequence reads were collapsed and filtered. For each sample, productive Simpson clonality was calculated by taking the square root of Simpson's diversity index across productive rearrangements. The source is immuneACCESS, and TCRdb retained only in-frame sequences with V and J called. Part of the clones is not carried over; for the studies checked, unresolved V genes explain less than half of this, and the remainder is unexplained. The V and J calls and clone size are taken from that table; D and trimming were inferred from the DNA. This sample lists around 39,000 clones; over 75% were detected once. The ten top clones hold over 9% of the sample.

On this clone itself: The antigen it recognizes is unknown. No much larger clonotype is one base removed from it; base qualities were not supplied.

The specimen was peripheral blood. This sequence was found in a human donor in a cohort sampled during active COVID-19. This sequence uses TRBV7-6 and TRBJ2-2, with TRBD2 matching 10 junction bases. Here is the DNA: TGTGCCAGCAGCTTAGCGGTACCTAGCGGGGGCTTCACCGGGGAGCTGTTTTTT. It translates to CASSLAVPSGGFTGELFF. Joined to the reference TRBV7-6 and TRBJ2-2 proteins, this CDR3 gives the full variable domain: GAGVSQSPRYKVTKRGQDVALRCDPISGHVSLYWYRQALGQGPEFLTYFNYEAQQDKSGLPNDRFSAERPEGSISTLTIQRTEQRDSAMYRCASSLAVPSGGFTGELFFGEGSRLTVL.